These T cell receptor beta chains were read from a single sample in a study of cytomegalovirus exposure and HLA in healthy donors. Repertoires were generated with immunoSEQ multiplex PCR, while TCRdb's copy carries only in-frame clones and drops some. This sample has 200,000 or so clones, with around 80% found just once. Sequenced material: PBMCs. The receptors come from a girl aged 2-10 years in good health and CMV-seronegative. CDR3s include the opening cysteine and the closing phenylalanine or tryptophan. The D gene is left open where the match is weak. Some rows mark clone size as missing; the rest say once, few, many or name a class of expanded clone.

V gene,clone size,D gene,J gene,CDR3 DNA,CDR3 protein
TRBV6-1,-,-,TRBJ2-7,TGTGCCAGCAGTGATGTCGACGAGCAGTACTTC,CASSDVDEQYF
TRBV7-2,-,-,TRBJ2-5,TGTGCCAGCAGCTTAGTCCCGGGAGAGACCCAGTACTTC,CASSLVPGETQYF
TRBV2,-,-,TRBJ2-7,TGTGCCAGCAGAGCTGACAGTGTCTCCTACGAGCAGTACTTC,CASRADSVSYEQYF
TRBV6-1,-,-,TRBJ2-7,TGTGCTGCCGGCAGGGCTTCTAGCTCCTACGAGCAGTACTTC,CAAGRASSSYEQYF
TRBV27,-,-,TRBJ1-5,TGTGCCAGCAGTTTAGGGCAGGGCAATCAGCCCCAGCATTTT,CASSLGQGNQPQHF
TRBV30,-,TRBD1,TRBJ1-1,TGTGCCTGGAGTTGCGACAGGGCGATGAACACTGAAGCTTTCTTT,CAWSCDRAMNTEAFF
TRBV5-1,few,-,TRBJ1-1,TGCGCCAGCAGCCATGGACAGTCTGAAGCTTTCTTT,CASSHGQSEAFF
TRBV5-4,-,TRBD1,TRBJ2-7,TGTGCCAGCAGCCCGGGGACAGCTCTATTCTCCTACGAGCAGTACTTC,CASSPGTALFSYEQYF
TRBV6-5,-,-,TRBJ1-2,TGTGCCAGCAGTTCCGTTAGTCCCTATGGCTACACCTTC,CASSSVSPYGYTF
TRBV5-6,-,-,TRBJ2-7,TGTGCCAGCAGCTTGCGGGGATACGAGCAGTACTTC,CASSLRGYEQYF
TRBV2,-,TRBD2,TRBJ2-2,TGTGCCAGCAGGCCCACTAGCGGGGGGGCCGGGGAGCTGTTTTTT,CASRPTSGGAGELFF
TRBV18,-,-,TRBJ1-1,TGTGCCAGCTCACCACCGGGCAGGGGGAACACTGAAGCTTTCTTT,CASSPPGRGNTEAFF
TRBV7-2,once,TRBD2,TRBJ2-7,TGTGCCAGCAAACATTTGAGCGGGGCCACGTACTTC,CASKHLSGATYF
TRBV5-1,few,-,TRBJ1-2,TGCGCCAGCAGCTTGGATTCTCCCTATGGCTACACCTTC,CASSLDSPYGYTF
TRBV4-1,-,TRBD1,TRBJ1-1,TGCGCCAGCAGCCCGCAACAGGGGGCGCTGGACACTGAAGCTTTCTTT,CASSPQQGALDTEAFF
TRBV27,-,TRBD1,TRBJ2-1,TGTGCCAGCAGCCTTAACCGACTTCGGACAGGGGGCCATGAGCAGTTCTTC,CASSLNRLRTGGHEQFF
TRBV5-1,once,TRBD1,TRBJ2-3,TGCGCCACCCGGACAGGGGGAGATAACACAGATACGCAGTATTTT,CATRTGGDNTDTQYF
TRBV4-1,few,-,TRBJ2-6,TGCGCCAGCAGCCAAGATCAGGGCTCTGGGGCCAACGTCCTGACTTTC,CASSQDQGSGANVLTF
TRBV5-5,-,TRBD1,TRBJ1-5,TGTGCCAGCAGCGGGGGACAGGGCAAAACGGGCAATCAGCCCCAGCATTTT,CASSGGQGKTGNQPQHF
TRBV11-2,-,TRBD2,TRBJ2-2,TGTGCCAGCAGCCAAGGGTTGGGACTAGCGCCAACCGGGGAGCTGTTTTTT,CASSQGLGLAPTGELFF
TRBV5-4,-,TRBD2,TRBJ2-6,TGTGCCAGCAGCTTGGGACTAGCGGGCGAAGTGTCTGGGGCCAACGTCCTGACTTTC,CASSLGLAGEVSGANVLTF
TRBV6-6,-,TRBD1,TRBJ2-1,TGTGCCAGCAGTTGGTCAGTCGGGACAGTATACAATGAGCAGTTCTTC,CASSWSVGTVYNEQFF
TRBV5-1,-,-,TRBJ2-1,TGCGCCAGCAGCTTGGTACAGGGACCCGCCAATGAGCAGTTCTTC,CASSLVQGPANEQFF
TRBV5-4,-,TRBD1,TRBJ1-2,TGTGCCAGCAGCTCTACAGGGGATGGCTACACCTTC,CASSSTGDGYTF
TRBV6-4,-,-,TRBJ1-5,TGTGCCAGCAGGACACGAACAGGGTCTACCCGCAATCAGCCCCAGCATTTT,CASRTRTGSTRNQPQHF
TRBV2,-,-,TRBJ1-2,TGTGCCAGCTCCACCAGGGTAGCTAACTATGGCTACACCTTC,CASSTRVANYGYTF
TRBV18,-,TRBD1,TRBJ1-2,TGTGCCAGCTCACCACCGGGACAGGGGTATGGCTACACCTTC,CASSPPGQGYGYTF
TRBV6-5,-,-,TRBJ1-1,TGTGCCAGCAGTTACCTGGCAGGGTCCAGGCGCACTGAAGCTTTCTTT,CASSYLAGSRRTEAFF
TRBV4-1,-,TRBD2,TRBJ2-1,TGCGCCAGCAGCCATCGACTAGCGGGAGGGATGGATGAGCAGTTCTTC,CASSHRLAGGMDEQFF
TRBV13,-,-,TRBJ1-2,TGTGCCAGCAGCTTAGGCAGTGCTCAGATTAACTATGGCTACACCTTC,CASSLGSAQINYGYTF
TRBV30,-,-,TRBJ2-1,TGTGCCTGGCACGGAGACTTGGAGTTCTTC,CAWHGDLEFF
TRBV21-1,-,-,TRBJ2-3,TGTGCCAGCTCTGCGGGGACTAAGTCTAGCGGGGGGGCGAATACGCAGTATTTT,CASSAGTKSSGGANTQYF
TRBV6-1,-,-,TRBJ1-2,TGTGCCAGCAGTGGGCGGGAGGCCCGGGGCTACACCTTC,CASSGREARGYTF
TRBV2,-,-,TRBJ2-5,TGTGCCAGCAGTGGACAGTCCCAAGAGACCCAGTACTTC,CASSGQSQETQYF
TRBV4-1,-,TRBD1,TRBJ1-1,TGCGCCAGCAGCGGGGACAGGAGGGCTTTCTTT,CASSGDRRAFF
TRBV30,-,-,TRBJ2-5,TGTGCCTGGAGTCCGGGTTTTCGGGCCCAGTACTTC,CAWSPGFRAQYF
TRBV5-1,-,-,TRBJ1-6,TGCGCCAGCAGCGTCTCGTCCGGAGGTTCACCCCTCCACTTT,CASSVSSGGSPLHF
TRBV5-1,-,TRBD2,TRBJ2-7,TGCGCCAGCAGCCCCAATGGGGGGGGGAGCTACGAGCAGTACTTC,CASSPNGGGSYEQYF
TRBV28,-,TRBD1,TRBJ2-3,TGTGCCAGCAGTTTTCAGGGGGAAGTGACGCAGTATTTT,CASSFQGEVTQYF
TRBV25-1,-,TRBD2,TRBJ2-5,TGTGCCACCGGAGCGGGAGTGGGAGAGACCCAGTACTTC,CATGAGVGETQYF
TRBV7-2,-,-,TRBJ1-5,TGTGCCAGCAGCTTAGCTTTGCAGGGGTCTCAGCCCCAGCATTTT,CASSLALQGSQPQHF
TRBV5-1,-,TRBD1,TRBJ1-4,TGCGCCAGCAGCTTGGATGGGACAGGGAATGAAAAACTGTTTTTT,CASSLDGTGNEKLFF
TRBV6-5,few,TRBD1,TRBJ1-1,TGTGCCAGCAGATCGTCCGAGGGGGCGCCTGAAGCTTTCTTT,CASRSSEGAPEAFF